This TCR beta chain was recovered during a study of cytotoxic CD8 clonotypes in ibrutinib-treated CLL (dated by TCRdb to the early 2020s). About the study as a whole: The cohort was composed of under 12 relapsed/refractory and approximately 14 treatment-naive patients; IGHV unmutated status was identified in 17 to 18 patients. Responses were partial in roughly 24 patients and complete in 2; after median about 70 months follow-up, approximately 15 stayed in remission and approximately 12 progressed. Response samples were taken after a median of 12 months on treatment, ranging from roughly 6 to 36 months. An average of 255,043 productive templates and 94,082 productive rearrangements was obtained per sample. Longitudinal samples were available for about 30% of the 86 trial participants. Cryopreserved peripheral blood mononuclear cells were obtained before treatment, at response, and at either sustained remission or disease progression.

Broader findings and caveats from the paper: Baseline clonality was found to be higher than that of age-matched healthy donors and was strongly correlated with circulating CD8+ T-cell counts. Public clonotypes were rare and either shrank or stayed stable during treatment, and the rise in clonality at ibrutinib response reflected expansion of private clonotypes. Sampling times were not matched between sustained-remission and progressing patients, and lymph node repertoires were not studied. At ibrutinib response clonality went up, during sustained remission it held steady, and at progression it dropped back toward baseline.

A MiSeq instrument was used for deep resolution sequencing, which targeted depths ranging from 1 in 1 million up to 1 in 200,000 T cells, with coverage averaging 10x for each clonotype. TCR beta libraries were generated with the immunoSEQ hsTCRB Kit. The authors' pipeline ran thus. ImmunoSEQ Data Assistant and ImmunoSEQ Analyzer were used for data analysis, and V, D and J genes were assigned according to IMGT definitions. Clonality, with values ranging from 0 to 1, was calculated as one minus the normalized Shannon entropy of productive rearrangement frequencies. Public clonotype analysis was restricted to overrepresented clonotypes comprising at least 0.05% of each patient's repertoire. Fewer than 15 repertoires from age-matched healthy donors, obtained from immuneACCESS, served as clonality controls. TCRdb mirrors the immuneACCESS table, restricted to in-frame sequences. Some clones are absent from its copies; in checked studies, under half trace to an unresolved V gene, and the reason for the others is unknown. The D gene and trimming were derived from the DNA, and the V and J assignments and clone size from that table. This sample gives 15,000 or so clones in total; roughly two thirds of them show up just once. Over 15% of the sample lies in the top ten.

To note about this clone: Its antigen has not been determined. There are no base qualities to consult, and no much larger clone falls within one base.

For TCR beta library preparation, approximately 2 micrograms of genomic DNA were extracted from the cryopreserved PBMCs. Longitudinal blood samples from CLL patients on ibrutinib monotherapy underwent high-throughput TCR beta sequencing. The patients were enrolled in a single-center, open-label phase 2 trial of ibrutinib monotherapy. V lost 0 bases and J lost 2 bases; the stretch between them is 12 bases long. Reading from cysteine to phenylalanine, the CDR3 counts 16 amino acids. The kept DNA is CDR3 alone, 48 bases in frame from the first base. The specimen comprised PBMCs, sampled before ibrutinib treatment. The clonotype was recovered from a human donor with chronic lymphocytic leukemia. Recombination linked TRBV23-1 to TRBJ2-3, with the D gene not clear enough to name. TRBV23-1 is given ORF status, its function remaining uncertain. The sequenced DNA is TGCGCCAGCAGTCAATCTCGCGCGGAATTCACAGATACGCAGTATTTT. This yields the protein CASSQSRAEFTDTQYF.